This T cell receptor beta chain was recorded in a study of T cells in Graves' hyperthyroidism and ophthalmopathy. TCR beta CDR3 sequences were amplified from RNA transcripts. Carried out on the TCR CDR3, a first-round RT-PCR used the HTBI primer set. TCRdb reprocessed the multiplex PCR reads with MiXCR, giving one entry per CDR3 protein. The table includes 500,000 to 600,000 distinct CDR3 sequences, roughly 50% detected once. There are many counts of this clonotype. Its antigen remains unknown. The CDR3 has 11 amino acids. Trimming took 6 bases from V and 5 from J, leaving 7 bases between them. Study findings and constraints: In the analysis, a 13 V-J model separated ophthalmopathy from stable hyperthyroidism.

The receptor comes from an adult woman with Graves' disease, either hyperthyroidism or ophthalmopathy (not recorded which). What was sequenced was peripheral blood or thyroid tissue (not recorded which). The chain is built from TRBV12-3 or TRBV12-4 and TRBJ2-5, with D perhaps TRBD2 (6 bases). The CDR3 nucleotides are TGTGCCAGCAGGGCGGGGGAGACCCAGTACTTC. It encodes CASRAGETQYF.